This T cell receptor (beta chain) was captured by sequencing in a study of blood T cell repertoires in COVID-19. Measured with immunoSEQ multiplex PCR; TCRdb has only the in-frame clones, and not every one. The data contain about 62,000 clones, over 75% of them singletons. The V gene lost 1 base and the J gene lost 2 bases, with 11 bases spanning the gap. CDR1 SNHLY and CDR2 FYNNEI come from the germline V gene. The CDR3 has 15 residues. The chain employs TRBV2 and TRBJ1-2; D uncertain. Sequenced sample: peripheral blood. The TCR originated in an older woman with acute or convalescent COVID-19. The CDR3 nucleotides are TGTGCCAGCAGTGAAGGACATGGGCCGAACTATGGCTACACCTTC. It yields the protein CASSEGHGPNYGYTF.